This TCR beta chain emerged from a study of blood T cell repertoires in COVID-19. Sequencing was performed with immunoSEQ multiplex PCR; in TCRdb, only in-frame clones are kept and a portion is missing. The sample lists around 72,000 clones; roughly 87% were seen once. The CDR3 is 16 residues long. Germline V gene data show CDR1 as SGHAT and CDR2 as FQNNGV. The J segment lost 1 base and the V segment lost 4 bases, leaving 6 bases of the junction unmatched. The sequencing input was peripheral blood. V and J are TRBV11-2 and TRBJ1-5, with 8 bases matching TRBD1. This clonotype originated in a woman in her forties or fifties with acute or convalescent COVID-19. CDR3 protein: CASSSTGGGSNQPQHF. CDR3 coding DNA: TGTGCCAGCAGCTCCACAGGGGGAGGGAGCAATCAGCCCCAGCATTTT.